This T cell receptor beta chain was sequenced for a study of CD8 T cells in Susac syndrome. Study observations and caveats: It was acknowledged in the study that its TCR sequencing and HLA analysis involved a relatively small number of individuals. The CD4+ T cell repertoires in Susac syndrome were not clonally expanded.

From blood CD8+ and CD4+ T cells, the TCR beta chain was sequenced. The CDR3 runs to 18 residues. Deletions cut 2 bases from V and 1 base from J, with 17 bases between. Germline CDR1 MNHEY, CDR2 SVGAGI. As concerns this clonotype: Its target is unknown.

When the RNA was reverse transcribed, random hexamers were used with an input of 0.5 to 1 ug. The CDR3 of TCR beta was amplified by immunoSEQ multiplex PCR across 54 Vbeta and 13 Jbeta. One entry per CDR3 protein results from TCRdb running MiXCR on the immunoSEQ multiplex PCR reads. The sample includes around 230,000 distinct CDR3 sequences, less than 96% of them seen just once. The clonotype was recovered from a human donor with Susac syndrome. The chain carries TRBV6-5 and TRBJ2-2; D remains unclear. The specimen sequenced was CD4+ T cells from PBMCs. The CDR3 coding sequence is TGTGCCAGCAGTTACAGGCACTACCACCATAAGAACACCGGGGAGCTGTTTTTT. Residues: CASSYRHYHHKNTGELFF.